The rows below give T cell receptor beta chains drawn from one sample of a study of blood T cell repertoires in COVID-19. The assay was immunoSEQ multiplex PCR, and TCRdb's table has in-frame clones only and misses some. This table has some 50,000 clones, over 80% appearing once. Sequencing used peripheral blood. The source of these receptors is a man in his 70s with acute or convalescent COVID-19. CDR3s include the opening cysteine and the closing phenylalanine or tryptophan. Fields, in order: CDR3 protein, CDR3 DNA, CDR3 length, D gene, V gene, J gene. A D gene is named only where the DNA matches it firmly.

CDR3: CASSFREGGPEYNEQFF
DNA: TGTGCCAGCAGTTTCCGGGAGGGGGGGCCGGAATACAATGAGCAGTTCTTC
length: 17
D: TRBD2
V: TRBV27
J: TRBJ2-1

CDR3: CAWTGQMNTEAFF
DNA: TGTGCCTGGACGGGACAAATGAACACTGAAGCTTTCTTT
length: 13
D: -
V: TRBV30
J: TRBJ1-1

CDR3: CASSEAVAGGSDTQYF
DNA: TGCGCCAGCAGTGAGGCGGTAGCGGGGGGGTCAGACACGCAGTATTTT
length: 16
D: TRBD2
V: TRBV10-1
J: TRBJ2-3

CDR3: CASSLSSGSYEQYF
DNA: TGTGCCAGCAGTTTATCTAGCGGGAGCTACGAGCAGTACTTC
length: 14
D: TRBD2
V: TRBV27
J: TRBJ2-7

CDR3: CASSQVSAGASYEQYF
DNA: TGTGCCAGCAGCCAAGTATCTGCGGGAGCTTCCTACGAGCAGTACTTC
length: 16
D: TRBD2
V: TRBV3-1/TRBV3-2
J: TRBJ2-7

CDR3: CATSGGPRGDTQYF
DNA: TGTGCCACCTCGGGAGGGCCCCGGGGGGATACGCAGTATTTT
length: 14
D: TRBD2
V: TRBV19
J: TRBJ2-3

CDR3: CARSLEQGSGYTF
DNA: TGTGCCAGAAGCTTGGAGCAGGGTAGTGGCTACACCTTC
length: 13
D: -
V: TRBV5-3
J: TRBJ1-2

CDR3: CASSGLDQGSYGYTF
DNA: TGCGCCAGCAGCGGCCTTGATCAGGGATCCTATGGCTACACCTTC
length: 15
D: -
V: TRBV5-1
J: TRBJ1-2

CDR3: CAISESGSGTSYEQYF
DNA: TGTGCCATCAGTGAGTCGGGTAGCGGGACAAGTTACGAGCAGTACTTC
length: 16
D: TRBD2
V: TRBV10-3
J: TRBJ2-7

CDR3: CASSRQKDTEAFF
DNA: TGTGCCAGTAGTAGACAGAAGGACACTGAAGCTTTCTTT
length: 13
D: -
V: TRBV19
J: TRBJ1-1

CDR3: CSVSGTGAGELFF
DNA: TGCAGCGTTTCCGGGACAGGGGCCGGGGAGCTGTTTTTT
length: 13
D: TRBD1
V: TRBV29-1
J: TRBJ2-2

CDR3: CASSALRTQYF
DNA: TGCGCCAGCAGCGCTCTTAGGACCCAGTACTTC
length: 11
D: -
V: TRBV4-1
J: TRBJ2-5

CDR3: CASSQTGGPQETQYF
DNA: TGTGCCAGCAGCCAAACAGGGGGCCCCCAAGAGACCCAGTACTTC
length: 15
D: TRBD1
V: TRBV4-2
J: TRBJ2-5

CDR3: CASSLERKDTEAFF
DNA: TGCGCCAGCAGCTTGGAACGGAAGGACACAGAAGCTTTCTTT
length: 14
D: -
V: TRBV5-1
J: TRBJ1-1

CDR3: CASSPDRGSYNEQFF
DNA: TGTGCCAGCAGCCCCGACAGAGGCTCCTACAATGAGCAGTTCTTC
length: 15
D: -
V: TRBV5-4
J: TRBJ2-1